The TCR beta chain described here comes from a study of shared clonotypes between healthy human individuals. There are 14 residues in the CDR3. V was shortened by 6 bases and J by 3 bases, with 15 bases between the two germline ends. Germline V gives CDR1 LNHDA, CDR2 SQIVND (reference sequence). The table came from immunoSEQ multiplex PCR; TCRdb's copy has only in-frame clones and leaves some out. The repertoire has 450,000 to 700,000 clones, 95% of them found once; the top ten carry about 0.11%. Naive CD8 cells lacked CD45RO, underwent positive selection for CCR7 and left out terminally differentiated effector memory CD45RA+ cells.

Sequencing was done on a sample of naive CD8+ T cells sorted from blood. This TCR derives from a woman aged 25 to 39 in good health. The chain recombines TRBV19 with TRBJ2-7, with D hard to call. CDR3 residues: CASSPDGPVYEQYF. CDR3 coding DNA: TGTGCCAGTAGCCCCGATGGGCCCGTCTACGAGCAGTACTTC.